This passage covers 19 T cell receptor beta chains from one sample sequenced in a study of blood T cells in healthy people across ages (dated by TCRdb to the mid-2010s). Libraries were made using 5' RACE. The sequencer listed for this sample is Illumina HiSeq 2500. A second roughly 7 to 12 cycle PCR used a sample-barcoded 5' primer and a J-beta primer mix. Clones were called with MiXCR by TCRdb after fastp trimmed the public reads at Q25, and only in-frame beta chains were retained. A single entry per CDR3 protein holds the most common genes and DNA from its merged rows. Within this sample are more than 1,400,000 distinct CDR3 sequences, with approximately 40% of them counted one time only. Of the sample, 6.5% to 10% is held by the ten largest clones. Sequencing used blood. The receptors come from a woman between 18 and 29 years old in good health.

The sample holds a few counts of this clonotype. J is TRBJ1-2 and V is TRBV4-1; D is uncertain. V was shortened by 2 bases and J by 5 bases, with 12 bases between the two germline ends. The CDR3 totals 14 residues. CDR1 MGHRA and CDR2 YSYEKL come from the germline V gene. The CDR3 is CASSQRPGEYGYTF. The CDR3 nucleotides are TGCGCCAGCAGCCAACGCCCAGGAGAGTATGGCTACACCTTC.

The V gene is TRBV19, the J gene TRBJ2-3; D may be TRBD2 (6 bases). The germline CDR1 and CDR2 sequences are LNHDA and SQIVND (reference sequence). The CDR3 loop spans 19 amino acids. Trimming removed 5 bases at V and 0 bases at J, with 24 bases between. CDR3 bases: TGTGCCAGTAGTCCCACGAGGTTGCGCGGGAACCTAAGCACAGATACGCAGTATTTT. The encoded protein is CASSPTRLRGNLSTDTQYF.

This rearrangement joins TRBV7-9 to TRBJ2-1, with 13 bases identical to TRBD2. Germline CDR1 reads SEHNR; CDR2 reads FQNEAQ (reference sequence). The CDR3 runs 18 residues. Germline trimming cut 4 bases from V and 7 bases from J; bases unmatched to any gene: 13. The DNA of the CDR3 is TGTGCCAGCAGCTCGAGGACTAGCGGGAGTAGAAAGTGGAATGAGCAGTTCTTC. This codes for CASSSRTSGSRKWNEQFF. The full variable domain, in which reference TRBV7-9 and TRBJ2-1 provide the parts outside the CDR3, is DTGVSQNPRHKITKRGQNVTFRCDPISEHNRLYWYRQTLGQGPEFLTYFQNEAQLEKSRLLSDRFSAERPKGSFSTLEIQRTEQGDSAMYLCASSSRTSGSRKWNEQFFGPGTRLTVL.

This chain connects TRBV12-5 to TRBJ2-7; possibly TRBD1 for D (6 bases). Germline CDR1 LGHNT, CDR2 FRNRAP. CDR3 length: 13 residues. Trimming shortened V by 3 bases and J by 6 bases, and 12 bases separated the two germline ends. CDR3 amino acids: CASGLSGAREQYF. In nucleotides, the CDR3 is TGTGCTAGTGGTTTATCAGGGGCTCGCGAGCAGTACTTC.

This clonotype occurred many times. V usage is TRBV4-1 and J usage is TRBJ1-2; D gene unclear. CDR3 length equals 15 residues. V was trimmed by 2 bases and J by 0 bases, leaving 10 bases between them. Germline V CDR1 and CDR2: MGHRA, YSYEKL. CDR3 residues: CASSQLTAANYGYTF. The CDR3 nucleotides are TGCGCCAGCAGCCAACTTACGGCTGCTAACTATGGCTACACCTTC.

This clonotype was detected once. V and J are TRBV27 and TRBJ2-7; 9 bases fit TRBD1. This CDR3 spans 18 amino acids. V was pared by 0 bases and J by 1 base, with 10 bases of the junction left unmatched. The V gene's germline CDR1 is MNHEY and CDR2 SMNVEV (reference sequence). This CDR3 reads CASSLSTGGTGLSYEQYF. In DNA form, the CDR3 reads TGTGCCAGCAGTTTATCGACAGGGGGGACTGGGTTGTCCTACGAGCAGTACTTC.

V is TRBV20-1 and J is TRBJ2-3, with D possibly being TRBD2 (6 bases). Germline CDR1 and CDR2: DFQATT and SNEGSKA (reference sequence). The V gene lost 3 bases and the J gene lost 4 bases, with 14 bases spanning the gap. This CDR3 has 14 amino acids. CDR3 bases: TGCAGTGCTAGTGAGCCGGGAGTGGCAGATACGCAGTATTTT. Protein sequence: CSASEPGVADTQYF.

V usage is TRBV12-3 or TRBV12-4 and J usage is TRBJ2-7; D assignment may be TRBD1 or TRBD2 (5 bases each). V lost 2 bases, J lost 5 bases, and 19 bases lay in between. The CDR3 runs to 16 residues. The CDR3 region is CASSLRGGGDGDEQYF. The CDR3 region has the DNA TGTGCCAGCAGTTTAAGGGGTGGGGGAGATGGCGACGAGCAGTACTTC.

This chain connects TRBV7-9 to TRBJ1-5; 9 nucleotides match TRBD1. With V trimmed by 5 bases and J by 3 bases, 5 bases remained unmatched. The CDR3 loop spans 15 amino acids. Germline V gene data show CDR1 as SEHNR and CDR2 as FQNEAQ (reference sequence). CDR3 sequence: CASSAGTGFNQPQHF. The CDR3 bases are TGTGCCAGCAGCGCCGGGACAGGGTTCAATCAGCCCCAGCATTTT.

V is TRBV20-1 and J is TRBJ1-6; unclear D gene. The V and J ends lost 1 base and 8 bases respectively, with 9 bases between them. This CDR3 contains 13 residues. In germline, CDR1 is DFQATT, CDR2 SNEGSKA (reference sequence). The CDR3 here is CSARGGYDSPLHF. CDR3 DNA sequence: TGCAGTGCTAGAGGCGGGTACGATTCACCCCTCCACTTT.

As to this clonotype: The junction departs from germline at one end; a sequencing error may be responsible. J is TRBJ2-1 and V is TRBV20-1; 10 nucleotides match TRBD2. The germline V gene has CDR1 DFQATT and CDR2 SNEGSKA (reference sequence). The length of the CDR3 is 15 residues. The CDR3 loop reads CCARVTSGVYNEQFF. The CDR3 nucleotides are TGCTGTGCTAGAGTTACTAGCGGGGTTTACAATGAGCAGTTCTTC.

The CDR3 sequence is CATSRHDRSLYNEQFF. As DNA, the CDR3 is TGTGCCACCAGCAGACATGACAGATCACTCTACAATGAGCAGTTCTTC. V and J are TRBV15 and TRBJ2-1; perhaps TRBD1 as D (5 bases). The CDR3 runs 16 residues. Germline V lookup: CDR1 LNHNV, CDR2 YYDKDF (reference sequence). With 2 bases removed from V and 3 bases from J, the gap between germline ends came to 14 bases.

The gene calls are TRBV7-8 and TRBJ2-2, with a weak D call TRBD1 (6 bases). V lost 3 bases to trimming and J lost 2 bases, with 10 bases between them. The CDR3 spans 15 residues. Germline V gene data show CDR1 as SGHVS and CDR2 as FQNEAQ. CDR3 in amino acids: CASSFRDTNTGELFF. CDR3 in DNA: TGTGCCAGCAGCTTCCGGGACACCAACACCGGGGAGCTGTTTTTT.

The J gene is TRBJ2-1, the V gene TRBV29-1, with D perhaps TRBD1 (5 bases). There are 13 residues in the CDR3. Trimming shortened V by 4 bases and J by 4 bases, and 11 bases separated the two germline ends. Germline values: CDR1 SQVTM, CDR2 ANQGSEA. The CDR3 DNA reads TGCAGCGTTGTGGGGCGCCTTTACAATGAGCAGTTCTTC. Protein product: CSVVGRLYNEQFF.

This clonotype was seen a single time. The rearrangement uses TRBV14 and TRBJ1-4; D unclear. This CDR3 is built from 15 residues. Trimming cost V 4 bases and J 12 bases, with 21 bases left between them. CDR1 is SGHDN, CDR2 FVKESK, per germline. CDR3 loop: CASSRSGPPGGELFF. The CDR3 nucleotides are TGTGCCAGCAGCCGCTCCGGGCCCCCAGGTGGGGAACTGTTTTTT.

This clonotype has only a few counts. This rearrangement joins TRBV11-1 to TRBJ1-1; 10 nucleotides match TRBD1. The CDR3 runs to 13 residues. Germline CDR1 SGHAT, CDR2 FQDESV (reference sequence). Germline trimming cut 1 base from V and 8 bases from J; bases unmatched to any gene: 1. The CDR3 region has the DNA TGTGCCAGCAGCTTAGGGGACAGGGGAGAAGCTTTCTTT. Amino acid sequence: CASSLGDRGEAFF. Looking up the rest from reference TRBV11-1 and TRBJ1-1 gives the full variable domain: EAEVAQSPRYKITEKSQAVAFWCDPISGHATLYWYRQILGQGPELLVQFQDESVVDDSQLPKDRFSAERLKGVDSTLKIQPAELGDSAMYLCASSLGDRGEAFFGQGTRLTVV.

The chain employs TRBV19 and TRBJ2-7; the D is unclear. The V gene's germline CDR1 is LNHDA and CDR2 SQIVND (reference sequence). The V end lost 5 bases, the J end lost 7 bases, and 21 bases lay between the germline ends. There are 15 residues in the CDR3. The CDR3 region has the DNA TGTGCCAGTAGTTATTCCAGCCCGGGCGACAATGAGCAGTACTTC. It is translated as CASSYSSPGDNEQYF.

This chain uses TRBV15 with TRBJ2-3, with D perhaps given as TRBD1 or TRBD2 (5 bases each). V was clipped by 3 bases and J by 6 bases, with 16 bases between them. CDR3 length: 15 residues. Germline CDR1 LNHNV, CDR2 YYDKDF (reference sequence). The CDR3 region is CATSRDQEGSDTQYF. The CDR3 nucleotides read TGTGCCACCAGCAGGGATCAAGAGGGGTCGGATACGCAGTATTTT.

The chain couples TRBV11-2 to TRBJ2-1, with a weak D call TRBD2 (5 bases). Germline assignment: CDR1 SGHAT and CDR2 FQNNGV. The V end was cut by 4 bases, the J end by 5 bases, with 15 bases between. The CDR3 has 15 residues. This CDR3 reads CASSSTRGRNNEQFF. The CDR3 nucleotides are TGTGCCAGCAGCTCCACCCGAGGGCGTAACAATGAGCAGTTCTTC.